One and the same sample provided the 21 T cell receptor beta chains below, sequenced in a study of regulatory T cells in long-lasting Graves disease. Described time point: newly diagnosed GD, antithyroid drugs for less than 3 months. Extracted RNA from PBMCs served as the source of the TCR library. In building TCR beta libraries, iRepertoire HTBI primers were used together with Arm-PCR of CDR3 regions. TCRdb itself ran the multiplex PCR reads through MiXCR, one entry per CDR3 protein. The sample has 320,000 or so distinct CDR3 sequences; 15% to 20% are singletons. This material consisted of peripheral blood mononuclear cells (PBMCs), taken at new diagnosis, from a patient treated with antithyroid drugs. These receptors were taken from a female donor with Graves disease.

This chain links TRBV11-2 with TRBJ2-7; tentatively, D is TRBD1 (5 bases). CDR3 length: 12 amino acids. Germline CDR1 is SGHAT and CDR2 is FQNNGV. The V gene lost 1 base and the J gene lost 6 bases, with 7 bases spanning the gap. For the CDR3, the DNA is TGTGCCAGCAGCTTAGTACAGGCCGAGCAGTACTTC. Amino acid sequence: CASSLVQAEQYF. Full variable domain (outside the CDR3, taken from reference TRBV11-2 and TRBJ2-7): EAGVAQSPRYKIIEKRQSVAFWCNPISGHATLYWYQQILGQGPKLLIQFQNNGVVDDSQLPKDRFSAERLKGVDSTLKIQPAKLEDSAVYLCASSLVQAEQYFGPGTRLTVT.

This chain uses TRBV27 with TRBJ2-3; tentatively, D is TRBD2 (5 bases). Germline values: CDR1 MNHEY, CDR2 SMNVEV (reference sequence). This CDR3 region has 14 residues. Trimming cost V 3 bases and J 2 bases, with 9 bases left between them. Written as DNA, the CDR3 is TGTGCCAGCAGTTTGAACGACTACACAGATACGCAGTATTTT. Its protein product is CASSLNDYTDTQYF.

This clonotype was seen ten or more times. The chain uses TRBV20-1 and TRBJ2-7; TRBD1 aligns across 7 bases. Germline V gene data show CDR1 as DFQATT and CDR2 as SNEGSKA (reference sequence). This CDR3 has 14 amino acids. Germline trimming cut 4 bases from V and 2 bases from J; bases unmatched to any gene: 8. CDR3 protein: CSATPPGQTYEQYF. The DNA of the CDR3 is TGCAGTGCTACACCGCCGGGACAGACCTACGAGCAGTACTTC.

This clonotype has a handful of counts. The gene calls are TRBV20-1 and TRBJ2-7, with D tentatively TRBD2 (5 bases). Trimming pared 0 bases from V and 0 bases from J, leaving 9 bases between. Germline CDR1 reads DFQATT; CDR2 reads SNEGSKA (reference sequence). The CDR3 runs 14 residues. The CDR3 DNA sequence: TGCAGTGCTAGAGATATTAGCGCCTCCTACGAGCAGTACTTC. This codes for CSARDISASYEQYF.

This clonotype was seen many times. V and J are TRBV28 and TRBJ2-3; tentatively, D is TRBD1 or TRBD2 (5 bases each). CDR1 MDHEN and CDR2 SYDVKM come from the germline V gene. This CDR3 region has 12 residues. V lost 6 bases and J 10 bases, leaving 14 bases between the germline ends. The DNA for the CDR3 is TGTGCCAGCAGACGGGACGAATTAGCGCAGTATTTT. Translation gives CASRRDELAQYF.

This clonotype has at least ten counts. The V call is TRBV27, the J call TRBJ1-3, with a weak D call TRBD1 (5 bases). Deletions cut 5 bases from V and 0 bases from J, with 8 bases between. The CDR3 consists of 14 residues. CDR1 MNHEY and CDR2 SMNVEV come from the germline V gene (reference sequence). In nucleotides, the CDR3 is TGTGCCAGCAGTCCAGGGTTCTCTGGAAACACCATATATTTT. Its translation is CASSPGFSGNTIYF.

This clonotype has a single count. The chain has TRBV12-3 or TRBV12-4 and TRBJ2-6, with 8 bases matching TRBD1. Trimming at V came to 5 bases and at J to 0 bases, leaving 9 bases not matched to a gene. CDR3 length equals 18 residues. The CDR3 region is CASSPPYRGYSGANVLTF. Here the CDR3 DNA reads TGTGCCAGCAGTCCGCCTTACAGGGGGTACTCTGGGGCCAACGTCCTGACTTTC.

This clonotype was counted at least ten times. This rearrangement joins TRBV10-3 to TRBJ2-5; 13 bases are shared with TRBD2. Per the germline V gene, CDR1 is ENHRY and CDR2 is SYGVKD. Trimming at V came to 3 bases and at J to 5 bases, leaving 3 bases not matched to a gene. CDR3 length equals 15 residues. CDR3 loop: CAISDPTSGRETQYF. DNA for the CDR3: TGTGCCATCAGTGATCCGACTAGCGGGAGGGAGACCCAGTACTTC.

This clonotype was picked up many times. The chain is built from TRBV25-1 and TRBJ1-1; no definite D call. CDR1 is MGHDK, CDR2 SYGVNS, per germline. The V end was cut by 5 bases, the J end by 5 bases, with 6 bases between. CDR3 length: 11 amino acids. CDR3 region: CASSYITEAFF. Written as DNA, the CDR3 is TGTGCCAGCAGTTACATAACTGAAGCTTTCTTT.

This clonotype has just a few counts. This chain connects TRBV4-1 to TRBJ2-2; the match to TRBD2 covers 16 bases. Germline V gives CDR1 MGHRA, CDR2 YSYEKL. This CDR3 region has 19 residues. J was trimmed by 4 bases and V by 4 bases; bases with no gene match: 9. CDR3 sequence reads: CASSLRGLAGGGFTGELFF. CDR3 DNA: TGCGCCAGCAGCCTGAGGGGACTAGCGGGAGGGGGCTTCACCGGGGAGCTGTTTTTT.

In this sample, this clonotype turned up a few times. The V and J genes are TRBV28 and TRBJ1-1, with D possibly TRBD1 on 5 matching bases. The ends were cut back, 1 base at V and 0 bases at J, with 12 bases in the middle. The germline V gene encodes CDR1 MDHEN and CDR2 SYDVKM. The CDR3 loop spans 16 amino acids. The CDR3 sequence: CASSLSEGRLNTEAFF. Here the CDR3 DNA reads TGTGCCAGCAGTTTATCGGAGGGACGGTTGAACACTGAAGCTTTCTTT.

This CDR3 reads CASRPGTAGELFF. CDR3 sequence (DNA): TGTGCCAGTAGGCCTGGGACAGCCGGGGAGCTGTTTTTT. This sequence joins TRBV19 and TRBJ2-2; 7 nucleotides agree with TRBD1. Germline CDR1 LNHDA, CDR2 SQIVND (reference sequence). This CDR3 region has 13 residues. J was trimmed by 6 bases and V by 6 bases; bases with no gene match: 4.

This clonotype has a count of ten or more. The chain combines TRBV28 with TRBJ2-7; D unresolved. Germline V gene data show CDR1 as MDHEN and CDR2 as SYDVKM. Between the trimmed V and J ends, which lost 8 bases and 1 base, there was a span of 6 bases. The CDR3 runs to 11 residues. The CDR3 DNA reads TGTGCCAGCCGCAGATCCTACGAGCAGTACTTC. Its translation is CASRRSYEQYF. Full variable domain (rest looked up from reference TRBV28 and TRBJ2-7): DVKVTQSSRYLVKRTGEKVFLECVQDMDHENMFWYRQDPGLGLRLIYFSYDVKMKEKGDIPEGYSVSREKKERFSLILESASTNQTSMYLCASRRSYEQYFGPGTRLTVT.

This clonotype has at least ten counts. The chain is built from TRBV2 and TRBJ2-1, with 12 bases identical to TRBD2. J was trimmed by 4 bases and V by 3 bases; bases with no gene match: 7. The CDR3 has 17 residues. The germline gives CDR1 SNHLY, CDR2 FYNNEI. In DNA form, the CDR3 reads TGTGCCAGCAGTGAGGTCACTAGCGGGAGGCAATACAATGAGCAGTTCTTC. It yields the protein CASSEVTSGRQYNEQFF.

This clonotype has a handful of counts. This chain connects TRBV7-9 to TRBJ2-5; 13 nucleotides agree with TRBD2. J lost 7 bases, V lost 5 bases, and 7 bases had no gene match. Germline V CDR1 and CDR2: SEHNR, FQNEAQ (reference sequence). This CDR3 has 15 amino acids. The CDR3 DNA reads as TGTGCCAGCAGCCCACTAGCGGGAGGGCGGGGGACCCAGTACTTC. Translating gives CASSPLAGGRGTQYF.

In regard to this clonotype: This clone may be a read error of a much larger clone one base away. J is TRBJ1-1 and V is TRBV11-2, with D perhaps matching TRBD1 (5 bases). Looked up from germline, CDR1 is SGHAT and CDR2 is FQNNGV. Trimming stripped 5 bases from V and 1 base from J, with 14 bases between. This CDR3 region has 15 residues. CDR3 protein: CASSPRTRANTEAFF. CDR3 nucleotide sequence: TGTGCCAGCAGCCCTAGGACAAGGGCGAACACTGAAGCTTTCTTT.

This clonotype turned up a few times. CDR3 DNA sequence: TGTGCCAGTAGTATTACCGGGACAGGGTCCCTCAGGGGTATCTACGAGCAGTACTTC. Residues: CASSITGTGSLRGIYEQYF. This chain connects TRBV19 to TRBJ2-7, with 9 bases lining up with TRBD1. V lost 3 bases to trimming and J lost 3 bases; unmatched junction nucleotides: 18. The V gene's germline CDR1 is LNHDA and CDR2 SQIVND (reference sequence). The length of the CDR3 is 19 residues.

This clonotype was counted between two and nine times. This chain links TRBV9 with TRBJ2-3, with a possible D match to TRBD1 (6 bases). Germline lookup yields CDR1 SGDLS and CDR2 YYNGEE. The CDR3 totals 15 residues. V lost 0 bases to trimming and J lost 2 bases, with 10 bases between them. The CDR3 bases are TGTGCCAGCAGCGTAGCCGGGACATACACAGATACGCAGTATTTT. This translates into CASSVAGTYTDTQYF.

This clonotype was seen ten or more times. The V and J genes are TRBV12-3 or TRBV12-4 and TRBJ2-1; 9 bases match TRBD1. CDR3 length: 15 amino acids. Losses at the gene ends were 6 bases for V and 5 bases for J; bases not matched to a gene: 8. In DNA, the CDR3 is TGTGCCAGCAGCCCGGGACAGGGAGGGGACAATGAGCAGTTCTTC. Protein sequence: CASSPGQGGDNEQFF.

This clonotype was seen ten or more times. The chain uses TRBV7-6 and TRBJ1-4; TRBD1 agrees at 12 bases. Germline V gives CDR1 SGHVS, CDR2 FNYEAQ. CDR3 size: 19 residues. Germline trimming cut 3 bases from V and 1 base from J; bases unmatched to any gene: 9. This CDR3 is CASSLESGTGGQTNEKLFF. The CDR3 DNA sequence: TGTGCCAGCAGCTTGGAGTCCGGGACAGGGGGCCAAACTAATGAAAAACTGTTTTTT.

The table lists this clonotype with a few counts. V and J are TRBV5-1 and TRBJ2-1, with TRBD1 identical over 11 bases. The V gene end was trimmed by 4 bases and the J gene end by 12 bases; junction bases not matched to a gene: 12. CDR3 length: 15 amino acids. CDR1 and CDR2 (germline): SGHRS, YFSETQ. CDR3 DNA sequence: TGCGCCAGCAGCCACCCCGGGACAGGGGGTAATAGGCAGTTCTTC. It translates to CASSHPGTGGNRQFF.